This T cell receptor (beta chain) was identified during a study of cytomegalovirus exposure and HLA in healthy donors. This CDR3 comprises 13 residues. Germline CDR1 and CDR2: MNHEY and SVGAGI. Trimming removed 2 bases from V and 1 base from J, with 6 bases in between. As to this clone: Its target is unknown. Within the sample, other DNA sequences also encode this same CDR3.

All the people who gave samples were healthy bone marrow donors. General study points: Associated with HLA alleles at 0.05 false discovery rate in a later analysis were some 18,000 TCR beta sequences. A missense DCLRE1C variant was associated with V- and J-gene trimming of TCR beta chains in a later analysis, and an independent cohort replicated the association.

Primers for the PCR totalled 60 Vbeta and 13 Jbeta. Profiled with immunoSEQ multiplex PCR; TCRdb holds only in-frame clones, not every one. The sample includes under 150,000 clones, 84% seen only once; the top ten take approximately 2.7%. The receptor was isolated from a boy aged 2-9 years in good health and CMV-seronegative. The J gene is TRBJ2-7, the V gene TRBV6-5, with D tentatively TRBD1 (5 bases). The source material was PBMCs. CDR3 loop: CASSYRGSYEQYF. As DNA, the CDR3 is TGTGCCAGCAGTTACAGGGGTTCCTACGAGCAGTACTTC.